Below, 5 T cell receptor beta chains from the same sample are listed, as sequenced in a study of cytomegalovirus exposure and HLA in healthy donors. 13 Jbeta primers and 60 Vbeta primers were used for the PCR. Some clones are missing from TCRdb's copy, which holds only in-frame ones; the method was immunoSEQ multiplex PCR. The table records some 130,000 clones, 70% to 85% of them present only once. Material: PBMCs. Receptors originate from a male donor in good health and CMV-seropositive.

This chain links TRBV7-9 with TRBJ1-5; a weak D match, TRBD1 (5 bases). The CDR3 is 16 amino acids. The germline V and J ends were trimmed by 5 bases and 7 bases, with 21 bases remaining between them. The germline gives CDR1 SEHNR, CDR2 FQNEAQ (reference sequence). CDR3 residues: CASSPDRTGGNQPQHF. CDR3 nucleotide sequence: TGTGCCAGCAGCCCCGACCGCACAGGCGGTAACCAGCCCCAGCATTTT.

This clone was counted once. The chain couples TRBV28 to TRBJ2-1; possibly TRBD1 for D (5 bases). Germline assignment: CDR1 MDHEN and CDR2 SYDVKM. The CDR3 is made up of 18 amino acids. V was shortened by 3 bases and J by 0 bases, with 18 bases between the two germline ends. The CDR3: CASSFPPTTESSYNEQFF. The CDR3 DNA reads TGTGCCAGCAGTTTCCCCCCCACGACAGAGAGCTCCTACAATGAGCAGTTCTTC.

The chain is built from TRBV27 and TRBJ2-3, with TRBD2 identical over 9 bases. V trimming: 2 bases; J trimming: 7 bases; junction bases outside the gene matches: 4. Germline V gene data show CDR1 as MNHEY and CDR2 as SMNVEV (reference sequence). There are 14 residues in the CDR3. CDR3 nucleotides: TGTGCCAGCAGTTTAGGACTAGCGCGGAATACGCAGTATTTT. This sequence encodes CASSLGLARNTQYF.

The V gene is TRBV7-3, the J gene TRBJ2-2; a weak D match, TRBD2 (7 bases). V gave up 5 bases and J gave up 6 bases, with 13 bases separating them. CDR1 SGHTA and CDR2 FQGTGA come from the germline V gene. The length of the CDR3 is 14 residues. The CDR3 loop reads CASSLRGGSGELFF. As DNA, the CDR3 is TGTGCCAGCAGCCTAAGGGGGGGCTCCGGGGAGCTGTTTTTT.

The J gene is TRBJ2-5, the V gene TRBV7-3, with 9 bases that match TRBD2. The CDR3 runs 17 residues. Germline CDR1 reads SGHTA; CDR2 reads FQGTGA. With V trimmed by 5 bases and J by 4 bases, 14 bases remained unmatched. This CDR3 reads CASSPGPLAGNRETQYF. The DNA for the CDR3 is TGTGCCAGCAGCCCAGGCCCGCTAGCGGGGAACCGAGAGACCCAGTACTTC.